Listed below are T cell receptor beta chains from one sample, sequenced in a study of T cells in tuberculosis. Sequenced by immunoSEQ multiplex PCR; TCRdb stores in-frame clones only, minus some. The repertoire holds some 49,000 clones, over 90% seen once, with more than 1.4% in the top ten. The starting material was PBMCs, obtained at tuberculosis diagnosis. These receptors all stem from an adult with tuberculosis. Each CDR3 is given with its conserved first and last residue. A D gene is named only where the DNA matches it firmly. The size of a clone is reported for some rows only, either as once, few or many, or as a class for expanded clones.

11	NA	TRBV9	TRBJ1-2	NA	TGTGCCAGCAGCGACCTACATGGCTACACCTTC	CASSDLHGYTF
12	NA	TRBV5-1	TRBJ2-7	TRBD1	TGCGCCAGCAGCTTACAGGGGGCCGAGCAGTACTTC	CASSLQGAEQYF
17	NA	TRBV7-6	TRBJ2-1	TRBD2	TGTGCCAGCAGCTTAGGGTCCGGACTAGCGGTCTACAATGAGCAGTTCTTC	CASSLGSGLAVYNEQFF
15	NA	TRBV7-8	TRBJ2-2	TRBD1	TGTGCCAGCAGCTTAGGGACAGGGGACACCGGGGAGCTGTTTTTT	CASSLGTGDTGELFF
14	NA	TRBV19	TRBJ2-1	TRBD1	TGTGCCAGTACCAGACGAAGGGACAGCAATGAGCAGTTCTTC	CASTRRRDSNEQFF
19	NA	TRBV27	TRBJ1-4	NA	TGTGCCAGCAGTTTAAGGAAATCCGCCGTAAGACAGGTTAATGAAAAACTGTTTTTT	CASSLRKSAVRQVNEKLFF
13	NA	TRBV11-2	TRBJ2-7	TRBD2	TGTGCCAGCAGCTTAGCGGGAGGGCCCGAGCAGTACTTC	CASSLAGGPEQYF
17	NA	TRBV19	TRBJ2-3	TRBD2	TGTGCCAGTAGTATAGGAGCGGGAGGGCACTACACAGATACGCAGTATTTT	CASSIGAGGHYTDTQYF
14	NA	TRBV9	TRBJ1-1	NA	TGTGCCAGCAGCGTAGCAGGGGCGGACACTGAAGCTTTCTTT	CASSVAGADTEAFF
14	NA	TRBV11-3	TRBJ2-2	NA	TGTGCCAGCAGCCTCGCCTCGGGCACCGGGGAGCTGTTTTTT	CASSLASGTGELFF
18	NA	TRBV19	TRBJ2-2	TRBD2	TGTGCCAGTAGTATGACGACTAGCGGGAGGTTTGGCACCGGGGAGCTGTTTTTT	CASSMTTSGRFGTGELFF
14	NA	TRBV6-6	TRBJ1-1	NA	TGTGCCAGCAGTTACTCGGGGGGGCGACAGTTCGCTTTCTTT	CASSYSGGRQFAFF
16	NA	TRBV28	TRBJ1-1	TRBD1	TGTGCCAGCAGTTTACCGGGACAGGGGAGACAGAATCAAGCTTTCTTT	CASSLPGQGRQNQAFF
15	NA	TRBV10-3	TRBJ2-7	TRBD2	TGTGCCATCAGTGATCCCGGGACTACCTCACTCGAGCAGTACTTC	CAISDPGTTSLEQYF
15	NA	TRBV19	TRBJ2-7	TRBD2	TGTGCCAGTGAACGGACTAGCGGGGGTACCTACGAGCAGTACTTC	CASERTSGGTYEQYF
15	NA	TRBV7-9	TRBJ1-2	TRBD1	TGTGCCAGCAGCCGAGGGACAGTTCCTAACTATGGCTACACCTTC	CASSRGTVPNYGYTF
15	NA	TRBV13	TRBJ2-7	NA	TGTGCCAGCAGCTTGAGGGAAATGGGAATTTCCGAGCAGTACTTC	CASSLREMGISEQYF
15	NA	TRBV13	TRBJ1-2	TRBD1	TGTGCCAGCAGCTCAGGGGGCGGGGCTAACTATGGCTACACCTTC	CASSSGGGANYGYTF
15	NA	TRBV10-3	TRBJ1-2	NA	TGTGCCATCAGTGAGTCACAGGGTCTCCACTATGGCTACACCTTC	CAISESQGLHYGYTF
15	NA	TRBV4-3	TRBJ2-7	TRBD1	TGCGCCAGCAGCCAAGATTGGACAGGGGGCTACGAGCAGTACTTC	CASSQDWTGGYEQYF
12	NA	TRBV28	TRBJ2-7	NA	TGTGCCAGCAGTTTTGGGCTCGACGAGCAGTACTTC	CASSFGLDEQYF
18	NA	TRBV28	TRBJ2-1	NA	TGTGCCAGCAGTCCACCCTCCTGGGACTGGTTTGGGGACAATGAGCAGTTCTTC	CASSPPSWDWFGDNEQFF
14	NA	TRBV19	TRBJ1-2	TRBD1	TGTGCCAGTAGTAGGACTTCAGGGGGTCGCGGCTACACCTTC	CASSRTSGGRGYTF
17	NA	TRBV29-1	TRBJ2-3	TRBD2	TGCAGCGTTGACGGTCGACTAGCGGGAGGTAGCACAGATACGCAGTATTTT	CSVDGRLAGGSTDTQYF
16	NA	TRBV6-6	TRBJ2-7	NA	TGTGCCAGCAGCCCGTTTGCAGGCAGTTTCCCCTACGAGCAGTACTTC	CASSPFAGSFPYEQYF
19	NA	TRBV5-6	TRBJ2-5	TRBD2	TGTGCCAGCAGCGGAATCGCGACCCCCGGGACTAGGTACCAAGAGACCCAGTACTTC	CASSGIATPGTRYQETQYF
13	once	TRBV6-5	TRBJ2-7	TRBD1	TGTGCCAGCAGTCCGGGACAGTACTACGAGCAGTACTTC	CASSPGQYYEQYF
13	NA	TRBV18	TRBJ1-1	NA	TGTGCCAGCGACCTCCGCGGGAACACTGAAGCTTTCTTT	CASDLRGNTEAFF
13	NA	TRBV25-1	TRBJ2-5	NA	TGTGCCAGTGCCAGACCGGGTTTCGAGACCCAGTACTTC	CASARPGFETQYF
18	NA	TRBV4-2	TRBJ2-1	TRBD2	TGTGCCAGCAGCCTCGGACTAGCGGGAGGTTATTCCTACAATGAGCAGTTCTTC	CASSLGLAGGYSYNEQFF
15	NA	TRBV30	TRBJ2-1	NA	TGTGCCTGGAGTGTACTGGCTAGCGGTGAAGGGGGGCAGTTCTTC	CAWSVLASGEGGQFF
16	NA	TRBV9	TRBJ2-3	NA	TGTGCCAGCAGCGAGCCTCGCAGCGGAGGCACAGATACGCAGTATTTT	CASSEPRSGGTDTQYF
15	NA	TRBV7-9	TRBJ1-5	TRBD1	TGTGCCAGCAGCTTAGGACAGGGGGACTATCAGCCCCAGCATTTT	CASSLGQGDYQPQHF
14	NA	TRBV30	TRBJ2-1	NA	TGTGCCTGGAGGGATAGCGGCACCTACAATGAGCAGTTCTTC	CAWRDSGTYNEQFF
16	NA	TRBV9	TRBJ1-1	NA	TGTGCCAGCAGCGTAGGCGTGGGGGGGATGAACACTGAAGCTTTCTTT	CASSVGVGGMNTEAFF
16	NA	TRBV19	TRBJ1-5	NA	TGTGCCAGTAGTAGGGGGCGAGGGCGAGACAATCAGCCCCAGCATTTT	CASSRGRGRDNQPQHF
13	NA	TRBV28	TRBJ2-5	TRBD1	TGTGCCAGCAATCCGGGACAGGGTCAGACCCAGTACTTC	CASNPGQGQTQYF
12	once	TRBV15	TRBJ2-5	TRBD1	TGTGCCACCAGAGGGGGCGTGGAGACCCAGTACTTC	CATRGGVETQYF
12	NA	TRBV28	TRBJ1-2	NA	TGTGCCAGCAGGCAGGGGAACTATGGCTACACCTTC	CASRQGNYGYTF
13	NA	TRBV30	TRBJ1-5	NA	TGTGCCTGCGACAGTGGCGGTAATCAGCCCCAGCATTTT	CACDSGGNQPQHF
19	NA	TRBV29-1	TRBJ2-3	TRBD2	TGCAGCGTTGAGGACAAACGTGCGACTAGCGGGATTCTGTCAGATACGCAGTATTTT	CSVEDKRATSGILSDTQYF
15	few	TRBV5-1	TRBJ2-7	TRBD1	TGCGCCAGCAGCCCGTTACAGGGGACCTCCTACGAGCAGTACTTC	CASSPLQGTSYEQYF